Shown below are 14 T cell receptor beta chains from a single sample sequenced in a study of blood T cell repertoires in COVID-19 (dated by TCRdb to about 2020). The library was generated by the immunoSEQ multiplex PCR assay. TCRdb took over this immuneACCESS table, retaining in-frame rearrangements with V and J assigned. Such tables are incomplete; in checked studies, under half of the missing clones stem from an unresolved V gene, and the remainder is unexplained. For this sample the table gives 95,000 to 110,000 clones, of which approximately 91% were detected only once. The ten top clones hold approximately 5.1% of the sample. Sequencing used peripheral blood. These receptors were obtained from a human donor in a cohort sampled during active COVID-19.

The chain links TRBV15 to TRBJ2-7; a possible D gene is TRBD2 (6 bases). Trimming pared 5 bases from V and 0 bases from J, leaving 14 bases between. CDR1 LNHNV and CDR2 YYDKDF come from the germline V gene (reference sequence). There are 15 residues in the CDR3. CDR3 residues: CATSGGLSLSYEQYF. CDR3 DNA: TGTGCCACCAGCGGGGGACTGTCCCTCTCCTACGAGCAGTACTTC.

The rearrangement joins TRBV10-3 to TRBJ1-6, with a tentative D call TRBD1 (5 bases). This CDR3 spans 15 amino acids. Per germline, CDR1 ENHRY and CDR2 SYGVKD. V shed 4 bases and J shed 7 bases, with 14 bases lying between them. In nucleotides, the CDR3 is TGTGCCATCAGTGTCGGACACCGACAAAATTCACCCCTCCACTTT. Its translation is CAISVGHRQNSPLHF.

The chain carries TRBV19 and TRBJ2-7; 8 bases agree with TRBD1. The CDR3 totals 14 residues. CDR1 is LNHDA, CDR2 SQIVND, per germline (reference sequence). V was clipped by 4 bases and J by 2 bases; unmatched bases: 4. DNA for the CDR3: TGTGCCAGTAGTACAGGGGGCCCTCCCTACGAGCAGTACTTC. It specifies CASSTGGPPYEQYF.

The gene calls are TRBV28 and TRBJ1-4, with a tentative D call TRBD1 (6 bases). Germline CDR1 is MDHEN and CDR2 is SYDVKM. The CDR3 length is 16 residues. With 3 bases removed from V and 8 bases from J, the gap between germline ends came to 19 bases. The CDR3 protein is CASSLQGGQGKEKLFF. The CDR3 region has the DNA TGTGCCAGCAGTTTGCAGGGCGGGCAGGGGAAGGAAAAACTGTTTTTT.

This chain links TRBV28 with TRBJ2-7; the D is unclear. Germline-derived CDR1 and CDR2 are MDHEN and SYDVKM. The CDR3 totals 14 residues. Trimming shortened V by 2 bases and J by 5 bases, and 13 bases separated the two germline ends. This CDR3 reads CASSLERPPHEQYF. CDR3 bases: TGTGCCAGCAGTTTAGAGAGGCCCCCCCACGAGCAGTACTTC.

The J gene is TRBJ1-5, the V gene TRBV28; D is possibly TRBD1 (5 bases). The CDR3 is 13 amino acids. Trimming stripped 7 bases from V and 4 bases from J, with 11 bases between. Germline lookup yields CDR1 MDHEN and CDR2 SYDVKM. In DNA form, the CDR3 reads TGTGCCAGCACGTTGGGGCAGAATCAGCCCCAGCATTTT. This gives the protein CASTLGQNQPQHF.

V is TRBV5-1 and J is TRBJ2-7, with TRBD2 identical over 8 bases. This CDR3 spans 14 amino acids. The V gene's germline CDR1 is SGHRS and CDR2 YFSETQ. Trimming at V came to 4 bases and at J to 3 bases, leaving 6 bases not matched to a gene. The CDR3 reads CASSPTGGVYEQYF. The CDR3, as DNA: TGCGCCAGCAGCCCGACGGGGGGGGTCTACGAGCAGTACTTC.

In the case of this clone: This same CDR3 is encoded by further DNA sequences in the sample. The chain joins TRBV7-8 to TRBJ2-2; tentative D call: TRBD2 (6 bases). Deletions cut 4 bases from V and 3 bases from J, with 18 bases between. The germline V gene has CDR1 SGHVS and CDR2 FQNEAQ. There are 17 residues in the CDR3. CDR3 in DNA: TGTGCCAGCAGCTCCCGCCCACGGGGCGGGGACACCGGGGAGCTGTTTTTT. Translation: CASSSRPRGGDTGELFF.

The V call is TRBV4-3, the J call TRBJ1-1; 9 bases agree with TRBD1. The CDR3 is 14 residues long. The J segment lost 6 bases and the V segment lost 4 bases, leaving 6 bases of the junction unmatched. CDR1 LGHNA and CDR2 YSLEER come from the germline V gene. This CDR3 is CASSLGTGLAEAFF. For the CDR3, the DNA is TGCGCCAGCAGCCTAGGGACAGGGCTGGCTGAAGCTTTCTTT.

The table lists this clone with a count of one. The chain carries TRBV4-2 and TRBJ2-5, with 8 bases that match TRBD2. With 3 bases clipped from V and 4 bases from J, the junction kept 7 bases outside the gene matches. The CDR3 is made up of 15 amino acids. CDR1 is LGHNA, CDR2 YNFKEQ, per germline. For the CDR3, the DNA is TGTGCCAGCAGCCAGACTACCGGGGGGGCAGAGACCCAGTACTTC. Translation gives CASSQTTGGAETQYF.

This chain uses TRBV5-1 with TRBJ2-3; D perhaps matches TRBD2 (6 bases). The CDR3 is 13 amino acids. Trimming took 7 bases from V and 4 from J, leaving 13 bases between them. Per the germline V gene, CDR1 is SGHRS and CDR2 is YFSETQ. The chain's CDR3 is CASLGGPPDTQYF. Written as DNA, the CDR3 is TGCGCCAGCCTAGGAGGGCCACCAGATACGCAGTATTTT. The full variable domain, in which reference TRBV5-1 and TRBJ2-3 provide the parts outside the CDR3, is KAGVTQTPRYLIKTRGQQVTLSCSPISGHRSVSWYQQTPGQGLQFLFEYFSETQRNKGNFPGRFSGRQFSNSRSEMNVSTLELGDSALYLCASLGGPPDTQYFGPGTRLTVL.

J is TRBJ1-2 and V is TRBV9; D may be TRBD1 (5 bases). The CDR3 consists of 15 residues. Trimming cost V 3 bases and J 4 bases, with 16 bases left between them. Germline V CDR1 and CDR2: SGDLS, YYNGEE. The CDR3 protein is CASSGTLGQPYGYTF. The CDR3 region has the DNA TGTGCCAGCAGCGGGACGCTCGGACAACCCTATGGCTACACCTTC.

The chain combines TRBV10-3 with TRBJ1-1; D is undetermined. Germline V gene lookup returns CDR1 ENHRY and CDR2 SYGVKD. Between the trimmed V and J ends, which lost 10 bases and 1 base, there was a span of 10 bases. CDR3 length: 12 amino acids. CDR3 protein: CATQTSNTEAFF. CDR3 sequence (DNA): TGTGCCACACAGACATCGAACACTGAAGCTTTCTTT.

The gene calls are TRBV2 and TRBJ2-1; 9 bases align to TRBD2. Germline values: CDR1 SNHLY, CDR2 FYNNEI. Germline trimming cut 8 bases from V and 2 bases from J; bases unmatched to any gene: 7. CDR3 size: 15 residues. CDR3 residues: CASEAGTSPYNEQFF. CDR3 sequence (DNA): TGTGCCAGCGAGGCCGGGACTAGCCCCTACAATGAGCAGTTCTTC.